This TCR beta chain was sequenced in a study of cytomegalovirus exposure and HLA in healthy donors. Study details: Both the roughly 120 validation repertoires and the approximately 700 first-cohort repertoires used the same platform, as reported by a later analysis.

As concerns this clone: Its target is not known.

Study findings and constraints: The study designated 150 to 200 TCR beta chains cytomegalovirus-associated.

V gave up 4 bases and J gave up 1 base, with 13 bases separating them. The CDR3 spans 15 residues. Germline values: CDR1 SGHAT, CDR2 FQNNGV. The donors were members of the approximately 130-subject validation cohort (separate from the roughly 670-subject first cohort). This table comes from immunoSEQ multiplex PCR, and its TCRdb copy is limited to in-frame clones, with some not included. The sample consists of approximately 270,000 clones, 90% of them appearing once. The TCR sequence derives from a woman aged 18-29 years in good health and CMV-seronegative. Sample: PBMCs. The genes are TRBV11-2 and TRBJ2-5; D might be TRBD1 (5 bases). The CDR3 DNA reads as TGTGCCAGCAGCTCCTTGGGGCAGACCCAAGAGACCCAGTACTTC. Translation gives CASSSLGQTQETQYF.